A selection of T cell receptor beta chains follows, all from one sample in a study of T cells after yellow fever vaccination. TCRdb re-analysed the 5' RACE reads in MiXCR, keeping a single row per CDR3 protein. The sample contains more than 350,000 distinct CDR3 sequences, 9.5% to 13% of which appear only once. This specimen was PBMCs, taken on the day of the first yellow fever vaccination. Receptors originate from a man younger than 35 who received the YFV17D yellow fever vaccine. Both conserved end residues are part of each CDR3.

CDR3 protein: CASSLTGQAYGYTF; CDR3 length: 14; V gene: TRBV6-1
CDR3 protein: CASIFTGGRTDTQYF; CDR3 length: 15; V gene: TRBV5-1
CDR3 protein: CATRQGANYGYTF; CDR3 length: 13; V gene: TRBV10-3
CDR3 protein: CASSLDRDQPQHF; CDR3 length: 13; V gene: TRBV5-1
CDR3 protein: CASSPGGWANVLTF; CDR3 length: 14; V gene: TRBV28
CDR3 protein: CASSYGQGGGQPQHF; CDR3 length: 15; V gene: TRBV6-5
CDR3 protein: CSVPGQSDPYYGYTF; CDR3 length: 15; V gene: TRBV29-1
CDR3 protein: CASSPLAGGTDTQYF; CDR3 length: 15; V gene: TRBV4-2
CDR3 protein: CASSQVILGGTQYF; CDR3 length: 14; V gene: TRBV14
CDR3 protein: CASSLLGGNTDTQYF; CDR3 length: 15; V gene: TRBV7-6
CDR3 protein: CASSLGLAGVPYNEQFF; CDR3 length: 17; V gene: TRBV9